Sequencing of this TCR beta chain was carried out in a study of CD8 T cells in ankylosing spondylitis. Study conclusions and caveats: CD8+ cells made up the disease-linked clones, which were relatively rare in peripheral blood. A TCR beta motif of fewer than 10 highly homologous variants seemed to mark ankylosing spondylitis blood. As reported, disease-linked clones showed significant enrichment in matched ankylosing spondylitis synovial fluid.

This clonotype was seen a few times. The antigen remains undetermined. Preparation of TCR beta libraries was done by quantitative 5'-RACE with molecular barcodes. TCRdb re-called the 5' RACE reads with MiXCR, one entry per CDR3 protein. Of 100,000 to 150,000 distinct CDR3 sequences in the sample, 15% to 20% were seen once. Source material: blood, either unsorted or a sorted T cell fraction (not recorded which). The sequence was collected from a male donor with ankylosing spondylitis.

Here the CDR3 DNA reads TGTGCCAGCCGGGGGTTTGTAGCGGGACGGGAAGTGGTTTCTAGCACAGATACGCAGTATTTT. It specifies CASRGFVAGREVVSSTDTQYF. The rearrangement uses TRBV11-3 and TRBJ2-3; 8 bases are a match to TRBD2. V lost 8 bases to trimming and J lost 0 bases; unmatched junction nucleotides: 25. Per the germline V gene, CDR1 is SGHNT and CDR2 is YENEEA. The length of the CDR3 is 21 residues.